This record covers a single T cell receptor (beta chain). Its matching antigen is unknown. This specimen comes from a study of CD8+ T cells in alopecia areata. Whole-study results and caveats: Although TCR sharing was seen in mice, sharing across patients was less clear, possibly for HLA-related reasons.

Germline trimming cut 4 bases from V and 2 bases from J; bases unmatched to any gene: 2. The CDR3 spans 14 residues. Germline CDR1 is SGHTA and CDR2 is FQGNSA. Treatment given: oral pan-JAK inhibitor, 5-10 mg twice daily. In alopecia areata patients, both lesional scalp punch biopsies and peripheral blood were collected. It was cDNA, reverse transcribed from extracted RNA, that served as the sequencing template. The table came from immunoSEQ multiplex PCR; TCRdb's copy has only in-frame clones and leaves some out. The top ten clones hold 2% to 3% of a sample with approximately 210,000 clones, 40% to 45% of them seen once.

Sequencing was performed on CD4+ T cells sorted from blood, taken at approximately week 36, from a patient treated with tofacitinib. The genes are TRBV7-2 and TRBJ2-3; 8 bases fit TRBD1. The TCR was taken from a human donor with alopecia areata. The CDR3 nucleotides are TGTGCCAGCAGCTGGGACAGGTCCACAGATACGCAGTATTTT. This codes for CASSWDRSTDTQYF. The complete variable domain, with remaining parts taken from reference TRBV7-2 and TRBJ2-3, reads GAGVSQSPSNKVTEKGKDVELRCDPISGHTALYWYRQSLGQGLEFLIYFQGNSAPDKSGLPSDRFSAERTGGSVSTLTIQRTQQEDSAVYLCASSWDRSTDTQYFGPGTRLTVL.